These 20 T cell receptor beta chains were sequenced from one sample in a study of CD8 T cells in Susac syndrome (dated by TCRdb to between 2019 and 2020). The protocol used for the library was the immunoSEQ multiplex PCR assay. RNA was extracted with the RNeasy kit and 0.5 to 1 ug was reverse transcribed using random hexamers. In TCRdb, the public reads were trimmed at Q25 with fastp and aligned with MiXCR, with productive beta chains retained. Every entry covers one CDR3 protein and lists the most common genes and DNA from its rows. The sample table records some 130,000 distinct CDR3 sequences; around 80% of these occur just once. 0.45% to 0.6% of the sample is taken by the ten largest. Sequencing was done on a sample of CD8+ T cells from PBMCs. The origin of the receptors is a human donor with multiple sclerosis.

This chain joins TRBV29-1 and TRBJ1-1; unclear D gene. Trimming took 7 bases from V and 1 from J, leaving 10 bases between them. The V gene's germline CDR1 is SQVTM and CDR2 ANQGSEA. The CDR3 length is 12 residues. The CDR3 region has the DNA TGCAGCGGTGTCGGGCAGAACACTGAAGCTTTCTTT. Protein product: CSGVGQNTEAFF.

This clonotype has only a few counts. CDR3 protein: CASSGIEGELFF. In DNA, the CDR3 is TGTGCCAGCAGCGGCATCGAGGGGGAGCTGTTTTTT. The genes are TRBV7-8 and TRBJ2-2; D gene unclear. CDR3 length: 12 amino acids. Germline loops: CDR1 SGHVS, CDR2 FQNEAQ. V lost 5 bases to trimming and J lost 8 bases, with 9 bases between them.

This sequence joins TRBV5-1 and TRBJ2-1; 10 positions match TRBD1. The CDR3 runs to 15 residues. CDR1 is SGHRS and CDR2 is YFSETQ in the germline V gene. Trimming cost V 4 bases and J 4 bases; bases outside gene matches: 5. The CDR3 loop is CASSPGTGVYNEQFF. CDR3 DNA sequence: TGCGCCAGCAGCCCCGGGACAGGGGTATACAATGAGCAGTTCTTC. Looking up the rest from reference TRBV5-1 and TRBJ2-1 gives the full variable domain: KAGVTQTPRYLIKTRGQQVTLSCSPISGHRSVSWYQQTPGQGLQFLFEYFSETQRNKGNFPGRFSGRQFSNSRSEMNVSTLELGDSALYLCASSPGTGVYNEQFFGPGTRLTVL.

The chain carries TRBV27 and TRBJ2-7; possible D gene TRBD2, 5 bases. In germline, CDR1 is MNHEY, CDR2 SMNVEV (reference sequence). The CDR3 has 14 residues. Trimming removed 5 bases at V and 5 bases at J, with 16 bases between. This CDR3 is CASSVGLSGHEQYF. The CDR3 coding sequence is TGTGCCAGCAGTGTCGGACTCTCGGGCCACGAGCAGTACTTC.

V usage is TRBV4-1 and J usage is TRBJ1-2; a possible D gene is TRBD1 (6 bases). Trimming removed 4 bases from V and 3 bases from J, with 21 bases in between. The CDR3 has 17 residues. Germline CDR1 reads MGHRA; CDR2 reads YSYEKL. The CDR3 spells CASSPAGVEGQDYGYTF. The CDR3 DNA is TGCGCCAGCAGCCCAGCTGGAGTGGAGGGACAAGACTATGGCTACACCTTC.

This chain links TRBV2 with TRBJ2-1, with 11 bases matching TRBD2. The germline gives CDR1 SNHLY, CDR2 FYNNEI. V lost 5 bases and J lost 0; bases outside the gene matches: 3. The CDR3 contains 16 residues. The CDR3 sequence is CASSYSGGVSYNEQFF. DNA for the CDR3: TGTGCCAGCAGTTATAGCGGGGGGGTCTCCTACAATGAGCAGTTCTTC.

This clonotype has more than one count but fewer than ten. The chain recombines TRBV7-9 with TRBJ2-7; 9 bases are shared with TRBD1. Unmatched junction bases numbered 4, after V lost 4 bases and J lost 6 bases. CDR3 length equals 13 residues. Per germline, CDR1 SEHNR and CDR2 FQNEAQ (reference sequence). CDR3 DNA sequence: TGTGCCAGCAGCTGGGACAGGGAGGGCGAGCAGTACTTC. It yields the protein CASSWDREGEQYF.

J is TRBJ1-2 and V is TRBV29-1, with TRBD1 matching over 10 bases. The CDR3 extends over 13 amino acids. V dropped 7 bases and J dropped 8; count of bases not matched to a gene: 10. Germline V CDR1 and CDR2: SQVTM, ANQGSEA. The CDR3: CSAWTGTGVGYTF. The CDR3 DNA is TGCAGCGCATGGACCGGGACAGGGGTCGGCTACACCTTC.

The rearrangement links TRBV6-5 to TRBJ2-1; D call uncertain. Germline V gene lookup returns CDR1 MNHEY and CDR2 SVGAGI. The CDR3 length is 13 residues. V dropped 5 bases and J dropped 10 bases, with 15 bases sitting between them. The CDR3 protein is CASSLRALDEQFF. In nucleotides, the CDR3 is TGTGCCAGCAGTCTCAGAGCTCTTGACGAGCAGTTCTTC.

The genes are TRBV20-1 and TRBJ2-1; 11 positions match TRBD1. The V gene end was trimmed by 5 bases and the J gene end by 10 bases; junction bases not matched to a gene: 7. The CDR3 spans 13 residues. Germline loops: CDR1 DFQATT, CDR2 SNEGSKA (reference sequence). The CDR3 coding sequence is TGCAGTGCTCTGGGACAGGGGGTCCCCGAGCAGTTCTTC. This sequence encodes CSALGQGVPEQFF.

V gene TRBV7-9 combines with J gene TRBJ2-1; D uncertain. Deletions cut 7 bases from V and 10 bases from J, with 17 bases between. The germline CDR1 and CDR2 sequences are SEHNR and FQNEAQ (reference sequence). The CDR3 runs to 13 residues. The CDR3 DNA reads TGTGCCAGCATTCCCCCCCTCAGTGGAGAGCAGTTCTTC. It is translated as CASIPPLSGEQFF.

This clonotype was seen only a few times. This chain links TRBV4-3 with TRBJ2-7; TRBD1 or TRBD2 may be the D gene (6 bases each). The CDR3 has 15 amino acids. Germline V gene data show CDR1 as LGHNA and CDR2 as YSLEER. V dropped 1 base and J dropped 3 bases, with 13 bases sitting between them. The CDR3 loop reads CASSQGGRGLYEQYF. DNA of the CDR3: TGCGCCAGCAGCCAAGGGGGGCGGGGTCTCTACGAGCAGTACTTC.

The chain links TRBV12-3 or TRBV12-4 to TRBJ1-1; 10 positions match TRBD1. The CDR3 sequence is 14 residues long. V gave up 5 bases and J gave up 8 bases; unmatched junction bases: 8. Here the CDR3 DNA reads TGTGCCAGCAGTAGGGGACAGGGGTTTTGGGAAGCTTTCTTT. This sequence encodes CASSRGQGFWEAFF.

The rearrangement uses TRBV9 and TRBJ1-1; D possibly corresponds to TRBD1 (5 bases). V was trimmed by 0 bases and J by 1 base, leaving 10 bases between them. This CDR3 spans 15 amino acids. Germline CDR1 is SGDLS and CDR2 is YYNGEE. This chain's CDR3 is CASSVVRGGNTEAFF. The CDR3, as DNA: TGTGCCAGCAGCGTAGTTAGGGGTGGGAACACTGAAGCTTTCTTT.

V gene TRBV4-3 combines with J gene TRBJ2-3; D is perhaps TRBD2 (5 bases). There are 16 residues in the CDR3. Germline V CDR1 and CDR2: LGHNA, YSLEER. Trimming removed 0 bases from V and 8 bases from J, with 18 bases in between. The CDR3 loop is CASSQDLRTASGTQYF. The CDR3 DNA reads TGCGCCAGCAGCCAAGATCTCAGAACGGCAAGCGGTACGCAGTATTTT.

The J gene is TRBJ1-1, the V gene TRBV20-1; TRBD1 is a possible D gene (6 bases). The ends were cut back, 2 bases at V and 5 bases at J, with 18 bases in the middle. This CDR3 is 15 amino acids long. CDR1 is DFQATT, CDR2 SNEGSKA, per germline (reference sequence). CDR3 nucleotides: TGCAGTGCTAGATTTCGGGGGGCAGGGTTTACTGAAGCTTTCTTT. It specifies CSARFRGAGFTEAFF.

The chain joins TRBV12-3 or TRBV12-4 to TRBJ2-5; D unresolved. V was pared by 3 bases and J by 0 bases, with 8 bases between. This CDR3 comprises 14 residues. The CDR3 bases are TGTGCCAGCAGTTTTTTCAGGAACCAAGAGACCCAGTACTTC. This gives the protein CASSFFRNQETQYF.

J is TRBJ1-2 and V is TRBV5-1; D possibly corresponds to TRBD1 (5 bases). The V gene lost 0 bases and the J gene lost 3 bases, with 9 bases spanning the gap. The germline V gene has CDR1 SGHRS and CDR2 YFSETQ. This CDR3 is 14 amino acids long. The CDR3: CASSLGWGDYGYTF. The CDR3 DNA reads TGCGCCAGCAGCTTGGGTTGGGGCGACTATGGCTACACCTTC.

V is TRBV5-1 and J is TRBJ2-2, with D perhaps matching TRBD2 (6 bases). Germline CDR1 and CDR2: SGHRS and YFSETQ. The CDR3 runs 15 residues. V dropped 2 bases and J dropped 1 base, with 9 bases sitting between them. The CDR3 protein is CASSFYSGNTGELFF. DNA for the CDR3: TGCGCCAGCAGCTTCTATAGCGGGAACACCGGGGAGCTGTTTTTT.

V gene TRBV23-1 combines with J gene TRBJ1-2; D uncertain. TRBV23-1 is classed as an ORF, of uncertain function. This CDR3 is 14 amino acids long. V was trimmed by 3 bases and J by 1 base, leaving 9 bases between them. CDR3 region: CASSQIRVNYGYTF. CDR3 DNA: TGCGCCAGCAGTCAGATTCGGGTTAACTATGGCTACACCTTC.